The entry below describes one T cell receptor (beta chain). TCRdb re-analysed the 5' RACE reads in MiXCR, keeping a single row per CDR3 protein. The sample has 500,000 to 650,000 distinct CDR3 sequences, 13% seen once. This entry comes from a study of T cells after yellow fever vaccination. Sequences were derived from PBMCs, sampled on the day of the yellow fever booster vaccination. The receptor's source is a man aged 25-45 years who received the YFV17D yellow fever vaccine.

Here the CDR3 reads CASRRGGPNSYNEQFF. As DNA, the CDR3 is TGTGCCAGCAGGCGCGGGGGGCCAAACTCCTACAATGAGCAGTTCTTC. The chain couples TRBV27 to TRBJ2-1; 8 nucleotides align to TRBD2. Germline CDR1 and CDR2: MNHEY and SMNVEV (reference sequence). V dropped 6 bases and J dropped 0; count of bases not matched to a gene: 7. The CDR3 runs 16 residues.